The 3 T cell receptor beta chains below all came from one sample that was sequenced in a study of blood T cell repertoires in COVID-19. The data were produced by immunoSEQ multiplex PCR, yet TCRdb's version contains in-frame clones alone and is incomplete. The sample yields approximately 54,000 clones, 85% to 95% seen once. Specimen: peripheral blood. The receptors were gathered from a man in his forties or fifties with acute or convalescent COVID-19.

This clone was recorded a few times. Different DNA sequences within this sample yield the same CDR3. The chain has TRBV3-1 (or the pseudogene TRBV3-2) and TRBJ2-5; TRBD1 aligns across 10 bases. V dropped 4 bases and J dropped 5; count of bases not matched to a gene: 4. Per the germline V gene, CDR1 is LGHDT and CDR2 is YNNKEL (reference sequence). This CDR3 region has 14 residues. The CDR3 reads CASSRDRGRETQYF. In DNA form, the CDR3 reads TGTGCCAGCAGCCGTGACAGGGGGCGGGAGACCCAGTACTTC.

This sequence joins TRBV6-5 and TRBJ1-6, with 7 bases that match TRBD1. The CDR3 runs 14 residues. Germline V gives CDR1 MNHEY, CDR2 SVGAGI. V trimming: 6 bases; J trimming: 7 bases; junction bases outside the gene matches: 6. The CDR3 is CASRDHRGNSPLHF. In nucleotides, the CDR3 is TGTGCCAGCAGGGACCACAGGGGCAATTCACCCCTCCACTTT.

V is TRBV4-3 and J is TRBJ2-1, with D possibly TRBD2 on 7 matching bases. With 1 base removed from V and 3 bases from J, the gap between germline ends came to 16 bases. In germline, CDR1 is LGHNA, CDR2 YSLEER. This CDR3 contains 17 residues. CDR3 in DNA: TGCGCCAGCAGCCAAGCGGTAGGGGGAGGGCTCTACAATGAGCAGTTCTTC. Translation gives CASSQAVGGGLYNEQFF.